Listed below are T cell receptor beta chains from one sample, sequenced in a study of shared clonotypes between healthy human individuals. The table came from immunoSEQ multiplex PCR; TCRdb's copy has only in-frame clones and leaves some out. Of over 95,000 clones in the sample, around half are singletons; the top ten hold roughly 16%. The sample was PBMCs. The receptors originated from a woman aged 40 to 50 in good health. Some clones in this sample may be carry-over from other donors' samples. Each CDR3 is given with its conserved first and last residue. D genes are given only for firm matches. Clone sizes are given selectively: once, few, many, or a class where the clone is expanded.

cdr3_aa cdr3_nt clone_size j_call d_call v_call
CASSDSESDTQYF TGTGCCAGCAGTGACTCTGAATCAGATACGCAGTATTTT few TRBJ2-3 - TRBV6-4
CASSTTANTEAFF TGTGCCAGTAGTACGACGGCGAACACTGAAGCTTTCTTT - TRBJ1-1 - TRBV19
CASSQAGVGYTF TGTGCCAGCAGCCAAGCGGGGGTGGGCTACACCTTC many TRBJ1-2 - TRBV14
CASSFDSHYGHTF TGTGCCAGCAGTTTCGACAGTCACTATGGCCACACCTTC - TRBJ1-2 - TRBV27
CAISRDEDGQYF TGTGCCATCAGCAGAGATGAGGACGGGCAGTACTTC - TRBJ2-7 - TRBV15
CASSPNRAVNTEAFF TGTGCCAGCTCACCGAACAGGGCTGTGAACACTGAAGCTTTCTTT few TRBJ1-1 - TRBV18
CASSGVSYEQYF TGTGCCAGCAGCGGCGTCTCCTACGAGCAGTACTTC few TRBJ2-7 - TRBV28
CASSGGTSRETQYF TGTGCCAGCAGCGGGGGAACTAGCAGAGAGACCCAGTACTTC few TRBJ2-5 - TRBV5-4
CASSYGRTGNIQYF TGTGCCAGCAGTTACGGACGGACAGGGAACATTCAGTACTTC - TRBJ2-4 TRBD1 TRBV6-5
CASSFGNSYNEQFF TGCGCCAGCAGCTTCGGGAACTCCTACAATGAGCAGTTCTTC - TRBJ2-1 - TRBV5-1
CAWTQSNTEAFF TGTGCCTGGACACAGTCGAACACTGAAGCTTTCTTT few TRBJ1-1 - TRBV30
CASSLLSGLRGYTF TGCGCCAGCAGCTTGCTCTCGGGTTTGAGAGGCTACACCTTC - TRBJ1-2 - TRBV5-1
CASRPDREGGTEAFF TGTGCCAGCAGACCGGACAGGGAAGGTGGCACTGAAGCTTTCTTT - TRBJ1-1 TRBD1 TRBV6-5
CASSNDRNYGYTF TGTGCCAGCAGTAACGACAGGAACTATGGCTACACCTTC - TRBJ1-2 - TRBV2
CASSQDPRANVLTF TGCGCCAGCAGCCAAGATCCGAGGGCCAACGTCCTGACTTTC few TRBJ2-6 - TRBV4-1
CASSQISGPSTDTQYF TGCGCCAGCAGCCAAATCAGCGGGCCAAGCACAGATACGCAGTATTTT - TRBJ2-3 - TRBV4-1
CASSPLEGAAYEQYF TGTGCCAGCTCACCACTGGAGGGAGCCGCCTACGAGCAGTACTTC - TRBJ2-7 - TRBV18
CSVGPSSYEQYF TGCAGCGTTGGACCGAGCTCCTACGAGCAGTACTTC - TRBJ2-7 - TRBV29-1
CASSLESEGSYYGYTF TGTGCCAGCAGCTTGGAGTCTGAGGGGTCTTACTATGGCTACACCTTC many TRBJ1-2 - TRBV5-4
CASSYLDGTNYGYTF TGTGCCAGCAGTTACCTGGACGGAACTAACTATGGCTACACCTTC - TRBJ1-2 - TRBV6-5
CASSPLDILAGELFF TGTGCCAGCAGTCCCTTGGACATTTTGGCCGGGGAGCTGTTTTTT many TRBJ2-2 - TRBV28
CASSSLAGRLDTQYF TGTGCCAGCAGCTCACTAGCGGGACGGTTGGATACGCAGTATTTT many TRBJ2-3 TRBD2 TRBV6-1
CASSHSQAPVEKLFF TGTGCCAGCAGCCATTCACAGGCACCAGTTGAAAAACTGTTTTTT once TRBJ1-4 - TRBV4-2
CASSIRSGTGANVLTF TGTGCCAGCTCAATACGCAGTGGTACGGGGGCCAACGTCCTGACTTTC few TRBJ2-6 - TRBV18
CASSHSLRGRASHF TGTGCCAGCAGCCATAGCCTCAGGGGGCGAGCAAGTCACTTC few TRBJ1-2 TRBD1 TRBV5-8
CASSGQGSLSSYNEQFF TGCGCCAGCAGCGGACAGGGGTCGTTGTCATCCTACAATGAGCAGTTCTTC few TRBJ2-1 TRBD1 TRBV4-3
CASSAPGTGATEAFF TGTGCCAGCAGCGCGCCCGGGACAGGTGCGACTGAAGCTTTCTTT - TRBJ1-1 TRBD1 TRBV11-2
CASSVTRQGHRDEQYF TGTGCCAGCAGCGTGACGAGACAGGGACATAGAGACGAGCAGTACTTC - TRBJ2-7 TRBD1 TRBV9
CASSEYRYEQYF TGTGCCAGCAGTGAATATAGATACGAGCAGTACTTC - TRBJ2-7 - TRBV25-1
CASSPGTSGSDTQYF TGTGCCAGCAGCCCTGGGACTAGCGGGAGCGATACGCAGTATTTT - TRBJ2-3 TRBD2 TRBV5-3
CASSLASGRAYEQYF TGCGCCAGCAGCTTGGCTAGCGGGAGGGCCTACGAGCAGTACTTC many TRBJ2-7 TRBD2 TRBV5-1
CASSSGTSGSYEQYF TGTGCCAGCAGTTCCGGGACTAGCGGGAGTTACGAGCAGTACTTC - TRBJ2-7 TRBD2 TRBV2
CASSASVDGGYGYTF TGTGCCAGCAGTGCCTCAGTGGATGGAGGCTATGGCTACACCTTC few TRBJ1-2 - TRBV6-1
CASSLVGGGSYEQYF TGTGCCAGCAGCTTGGTTGGGGGGGGCTCCTACGAGCAGTACTTC - TRBJ2-7 TRBD2 TRBV5-4
CSVQGPVRTGLYNEQFF TGCAGCGTCCAGGGACCGGTTAGGACAGGCCTATACAATGAGCAGTTCTTC - TRBJ2-1 TRBD1 TRBV29-1
CAWSAGTSTETQYF TGTGCCTGGAGTGCCGGGACTAGCACAGAGACCCAGTACTTC many TRBJ2-5 TRBD2 TRBV30
CASSPDGPGGYEQYF TGCGCCAGCAGCCCGGACGGGCCAGGGGGCTACGAGCAGTACTTC - TRBJ2-7 TRBD1 TRBV5-1
CASSEWSSGRTEAFF TGCGCCAGCAGTGAGTGGTCTTCAGGTCGGACTGAAGCTTTCTTT - TRBJ1-1 - TRBV10-2
CAWSVAGGYEQYF TGTGCCTGGAGTGTAGCAGGCGGCTACGAGCAGTACTTT - TRBJ2-7 - TRBV30
CASSPTGDNGYTF TGTGCCAGCAGCCCGACAGGAGATAATGGCTACACCTTC - TRBJ1-2 - TRBV7-3
CASRERTGFNSPLHF TGTGCCAGCAGAGAACGGACAGGGTTCAATTCACCCCTCCACTTT - TRBJ1-6 TRBD1 TRBV28
CATGSDSAGANVLTF TGTGCCACCGGATCCGACTCGGCAGGGGCCAACGTCCTGACTTTC few TRBJ2-6 - TRBV6-1
CASRLPSGLSTDTQYF TGCGCCAGCAGACTACCTAGCGGGTTGAGCACAGATACGCAGTATTTT - TRBJ2-3 TRBD2 TRBV5-1
CASTGSELAGGNEQFF TGTGCCAGCACCGGGAGTGAACTAGCGGGAGGGAATGAGCAGTTCTTC - TRBJ2-1 TRBD2 TRBV28
CASSEAWSAHSGANVLTF TGTGCCAGCAGCGAGGCGTGGAGCGCCCACTCTGGGGCCAACGTCCTGACTTTC - TRBJ2-6 - TRBV13